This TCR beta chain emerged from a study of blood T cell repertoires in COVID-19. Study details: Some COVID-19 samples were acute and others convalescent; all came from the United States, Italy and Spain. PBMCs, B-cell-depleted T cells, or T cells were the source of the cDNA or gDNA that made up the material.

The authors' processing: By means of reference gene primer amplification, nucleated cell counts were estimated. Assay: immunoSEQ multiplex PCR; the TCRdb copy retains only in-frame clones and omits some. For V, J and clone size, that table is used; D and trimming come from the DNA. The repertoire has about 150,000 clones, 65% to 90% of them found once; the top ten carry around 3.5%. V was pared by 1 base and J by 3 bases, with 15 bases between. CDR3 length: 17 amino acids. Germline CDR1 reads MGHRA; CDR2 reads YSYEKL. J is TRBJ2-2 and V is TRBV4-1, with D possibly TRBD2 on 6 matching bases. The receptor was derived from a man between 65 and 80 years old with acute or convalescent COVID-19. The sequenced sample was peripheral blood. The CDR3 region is CASSQVVPPGDTGELFF. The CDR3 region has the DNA TGCGCCAGCAGCCAAGTTGTCCCCCCGGGGGACACCGGGGAGCTGTTTTTT.